Listed here are 29 T cell receptor beta chains from one sample, sequenced in a study of cytomegalovirus exposure and HLA in healthy donors. It was with 60 Vbeta and 13 Jbeta primers that the PCR ran. The protocol was immunoSEQ multiplex PCR, while the TCRdb copy is restricted to in-frame clones and leaves out a portion. The sample contains more than 85,000 clones, approximately 82% of which appear only once. Sequenced sample: PBMCs. All receptors come from a man aged 35-49 years in good health and CMV-seronegative.

The V and J genes are TRBV13 and TRBJ2-5; 7 nucleotides align to TRBD2. Trimming cost V 4 bases and J 4 bases; bases outside gene matches: 0. The germline V gene encodes CDR1 PRHDT and CDR2 FYEKMQ (reference sequence). The CDR3 covers 12 residues. CDR3 sequence (DNA): TGTGCCAGCAGCTCGGGGGGAGAGACCCAGTACTTC. This translates into CASSSGGETQYF.

The chain employs TRBV30 and TRBJ1-5; D not resolved. Between the trimmed V and J ends, which lost 0 bases and 9 bases, there was a span of 15 bases. CDR1 and CDR2 from the germline V gene are GTSNPN and SVGIG (reference sequence). The CDR3 contains 14 residues. CDR3 amino acids: CAWSVDLVGLPQHF. As DNA, the CDR3 is TGTGCCTGGAGTGTCGATCTCGTCGGTTTGCCCCAGCATTTT.

This chain links TRBV19 with TRBJ1-1; 8 bases align to TRBD1. Losses at the gene ends were 8 bases for V and 5 bases for J; bases not matched to a gene: 4. The CDR3 has 12 amino acids. The germline V gene has CDR1 LNHDA and CDR2 SQIVND (reference sequence). CDR3 residues: CASDRGGTEAFF. In DNA, the CDR3 is TGTGCCAGTGACAGGGGAGGAACTGAAGCTTTCTTT. Together with reference TRBV19 and TRBJ1-1, the CDR3 gives the full variable domain: DGGITQSPKYLFRKEGQNVTLSCEQNLNHDAMYWYRQDPGQGLRLIYYSQIVNDFQKGDIAEGYSVSREKKESFPLTVTSAQKNPTAFYLCASDRGGTEAFFGQGTRLTVV.

The genes are TRBV19 and TRBJ2-2; 7 bases align to TRBD1. V was pared by 5 bases and J by 5 bases, with 8 bases of the junction left unmatched. In germline, CDR1 is LNHDA, CDR2 SQIVND (reference sequence). The CDR3 consists of 15 residues. The CDR3 protein is CASSPGTVLTGELFF. The CDR3 nucleotides read TGTGCCAGTAGTCCCGGGACAGTTTTAACCGGGGAGCTGTTTTTT.

This clone has a handful of counts. This chain uses TRBV4-3 with TRBJ1-2; the D is unclear. The germline V gene encodes CDR1 LGHNA and CDR2 YSLEER. The V gene lost 1 base and the J gene lost 7 bases, with 16 bases spanning the gap. The CDR3 contains 15 residues. The CDR3 loop is CASSQGPNSGFGYTF. Written as DNA, the CDR3 is TGCGCCAGCAGCCAAGGACCTAATTCAGGTTTTGGCTACACCTTC.

The chain carries TRBV9 and TRBJ1-3; D remains unclear. Germline V CDR1 and CDR2: SGDLS, YYNGEE. V was trimmed by 1 base and J by 1 base, leaving 12 bases between them. This CDR3 comprises 16 residues. CDR3 amino acids: CASSVSPPGSGNTIYF. CDR3 DNA: TGTGCCAGCAGCGTAAGCCCCCCGGGGTCTGGAAACACCATATATTTT.

The chain joins TRBV5-1 to TRBJ2-5, with TRBD2 as a possible D gene (6 bases). CDR1 and CDR2 (germline): SGHRS, YFSETQ. CDR3 length: 17 amino acids. Trimming took off 0 bases at V and 0 bases at J, with 15 bases between the two ends. This CDR3 reads CASSLAWAGPNQETQYF. The CDR3 DNA reads as TGCGCCAGCAGCTTGGCCTGGGCGGGGCCTAACCAAGAGACCCAGTACTTC.

The chain is built from TRBV9 and TRBJ2-5; no firm D call. Germline CDR1 SGDLS, CDR2 YYNGEE. The CDR3 runs 14 residues. Trimming pared 0 bases from V and 2 bases from J, leaving 8 bases between. CDR3 residues: CASSVAGRQETQYF. The CDR3 DNA follows: TGTGCCAGCAGCGTAGCTGGCAGACAAGAGACCCAGTACTTC.

This clone showed up just once. The chain employs TRBV7-9 and TRBJ1-1, with 10 nucleotides matching TRBD1. Trimming took 6 bases from V and 6 from J; bases not matched to a gene: 7. The CDR3 is 14 residues long. CDR1 is SEHNR and CDR2 is FQNEAQ in the germline V gene (reference sequence). CDR3 in DNA: TGTGCCAGCAGGCGACAGGGGGCTATCTCTGAAGCTTTCTTT. Amino acid sequence: CASRRQGAISEAFF.

This rearrangement joins TRBV7-2 to TRBJ2-1; 9 bases map to TRBD2. The V gene's germline CDR1 is SGHTA and CDR2 FQGNSA. The CDR3 runs 15 residues. Germline trimming cut 3 bases from V and 8 bases from J; bases unmatched to any gene: 8. The DNA for the CDR3 is TGTGCCAGCAGCTTTCAAGCGGGGGGTACGGATGAGCAGTTCTTC. Amino acid sequence: CASSFQAGGTDEQFF.

The chain uses TRBV5-6 and TRBJ2-3; D may be TRBD2 (6 bases). The CDR3 consists of 16 residues. Trimming took 8 bases from V and 2 from J, leaving 21 bases between them. Germline V CDR1 and CDR2: SGHDT, YYEEEE. The CDR3 is CASWRGAGPPTDTQYF. CDR3 in DNA: TGTGCCAGTTGGAGGGGCGCGGGGCCACCCACAGATACGCAGTATTTT.

The rearrangement uses TRBV11-2 and TRBJ1-2, with D perhaps matching TRBD1 (6 bases). The CDR3 is 14 amino acids. Per germline, CDR1 SGHAT and CDR2 FQNNGV. Trimming took 4 bases from V and 0 from J, leaving 9 bases between them. The CDR3 DNA follows: TGTGCCAGCAGCTCCGGACAGTCTAACTATGGCTACACCTTC. Protein sequence: CASSSGQSNYGYTF.

This clone appeared a single time. This CDR3 is CASSPRGLEKLFF. The CDR3, as DNA: TGTGCCAGCAGCCCCAGGGGGCTTGAAAAACTGTTTTTT. The rearrangement joins TRBV6-6 to TRBJ1-4, with TRBD1 identical over 8 bases. The CDR3 is 13 amino acids. Germline V lookup: CDR1 MNHNY, CDR2 SVGAGI (reference sequence). V was pared by 6 bases and J by 7 bases, with 4 bases of the junction left unmatched.

The J gene is TRBJ2-1, the V gene TRBV7-3; D call uncertain. The V gene lost 2 bases and the J gene lost 2 bases, with 4 bases spanning the gap. The germline gives CDR1 SGHTA, CDR2 FQGTGA. This CDR3 is built from 13 residues. The CDR3 DNA sequence: TGTGCCAGCAGCTTATCAACCTACAATGAGCAGTTCTTC. This gives the protein CASSLSTYNEQFF.

The V call is TRBV7-9, the J call TRBJ2-5; 10 nucleotides agree with TRBD2. The germline V gene has CDR1 SEHNR and CDR2 FQNEAQ (reference sequence). Losses at the gene ends were 4 bases for V and 5 bases for J; bases not matched to a gene: 10. This CDR3 region has 16 residues. CDR3 DNA sequence: TGTGCCAGCAGCTCCGTTCGGGTAGCGGGAGGCGAGACCCAGTACTTC. Translated: CASSSVRVAGGETQYF.

The V gene is TRBV9, the J gene TRBJ2-3; D may be TRBD2 (6 bases). Between the trimmed V and J ends, which lost 4 bases and 2 bases, there was a span of 11 bases. The V gene's germline CDR1 is SGDLS and CDR2 YYNGEE. This CDR3 has 14 residues. The chain's CDR3 is CASSIGTFTDTQYF. In DNA, the CDR3 is TGTGCCAGCAGCATAGGGACTTTCACAGATACGCAGTATTTT.

As to this clone: The sample holds other DNA sequences that translate to the same CDR3. The CDR3 region is CASSYSGTGGHEQYF. CDR3 DNA: TGTGCCAGCAGTTACTCAGGAACAGGGGGCCACGAGCAGTACTTC. The chain couples TRBV6-5 to TRBJ2-7, with 9 bases aligning to TRBD1. V gave up 0 bases and J gave up 5 bases; unmatched junction bases: 5. There are 15 residues in the CDR3. CDR1 is MNHEY and CDR2 is SVGAGI in the germline V gene.

The rearrangement uses TRBV6-6 and TRBJ1-6; D perhaps matches TRBD1 (6 bases). This CDR3 is built from 14 residues. Germline V gives CDR1 MNHNY, CDR2 SVGAGI (reference sequence). Trimming removed 11 bases at V and 5 bases at J, with 16 bases between. In nucleotides, the CDR3 is TGTGCCGCAACAGGGCTGACGAATAATTCACCCCTCCACTTT. Translation: CAATGLTNNSPLHF.

This clone was counted between two and nine times. This chain connects TRBV27 to TRBJ2-1; the D is unclear. Trimming took 5 bases from V and 6 from J, leaving 11 bases between them. CDR1 and CDR2 from the germline V gene are MNHEY and SMNVEV (reference sequence). The CDR3 runs 13 residues. The CDR3 DNA reads as TGTGCCAGCAGTGTACCGACTGGCAATGAGCAGTTCTTC. Its protein is CASSVPTGNEQFF.

This rearrangement joins TRBV7-9 to TRBJ1-2, with 9 nucleotides matching TRBD1. V lost 5 bases to trimming and J lost 7 bases; unmatched junction nucleotides: 8. Germline lookup yields CDR1 SEHNR and CDR2 FQNEAQ (reference sequence). The CDR3 covers 14 residues. The DNA of the CDR3 is TGTGCCAGCAGCGTAGGACAGGGGAGTGGTGGCTACACCTTC. Translating gives CASSVGQGSGGYTF.

The chain links TRBV5-4 to TRBJ2-5; 10 nucleotides match TRBD2. CDR3 length: 19 residues. Losses at the gene ends were 4 bases for V and 2 bases for J; bases not matched to a gene: 17. Germline V gene sequence: CDR1 SGHNT, CDR2 YYREEE (reference sequence). The CDR3 protein is CASSQMFRSGGALQETQYF. CDR3 sequence (DNA): TGTGCCAGCAGCCAGATGTTCCGAAGCGGGGGGGCCTTACAAGAGACCCAGTACTTC.

The chain employs TRBV7-2 and TRBJ1-2; maybe TRBD1 (6 bases). The CDR3 contains 15 residues. Germline V gene data show CDR1 as SGHTA and CDR2 as FQGNSA. With 8 bases removed from V and 3 bases from J, the gap between germline ends came to 19 bases. This CDR3 is CASRHPRGGDYGYTF. For the CDR3, the DNA is TGTGCCAGCCGTCATCCCAGAGGGGGGGACTATGGCTACACCTTC. Drawing the rest from reference TRBV7-2 and TRBJ1-2, the complete variable domain is GAGVSQSPSNKVTEKGKDVELRCDPISGHTALYWYRQSLGQGLEFLIYFQGNSAPDKSGLPSDRFSAERTGGSVSTLTIQRTQQEDSAVYLCASRHPRGGDYGYTFGSGTRLTVV.

The rearrangement uses TRBV7-2 and TRBJ1-1; perhaps TRBD1 as D (5 bases). Germline lookup yields CDR1 SGHTA and CDR2 FQGNSA. Trimming pared 1 base from V and 4 bases from J, leaving 13 bases between. The CDR3 runs to 15 residues. DNA of the CDR3: TGTGCCAGCAGCTTAGAGGCCAGGGAGGTCACTGAAGCTTTCTTT. As protein: CASSLEAREVTEAFF. Together with reference TRBV7-2 and TRBJ1-1, the CDR3 gives the full variable domain: GAGVSQSPSNKVTEKGKDVELRCDPISGHTALYWYRQSLGQGLEFLIYFQGNSAPDKSGLPSDRFSAERTGGSVSTLTIQRTQQEDSAVYLCASSLEAREVTEAFFGQGTRLTVV.

The chain joins TRBV27 to TRBJ1-2; D may be TRBD1 (5 bases). The CDR3 contains 14 residues. Germline CDR1 reads MNHEY; CDR2 reads SMNVEV (reference sequence). Trimming shortened V by 3 bases and J by 4 bases, and 12 bases separated the two germline ends. CDR3 nucleotide sequence: TGTGCCAGCAGTTTTAGTGGGGGGACCTATGGCTACACCTTC. It specifies CASSFSGGTYGYTF.

The chain has TRBV2 and TRBJ2-7; 8 nucleotides match TRBD1. CDR1 is SNHLY, CDR2 FYNNEI, per germline. The CDR3 spans 14 residues. V lost 7 bases to trimming and J lost 3 bases; unmatched junction nucleotides: 8. CDR3 nucleotides: TGTGCCAGCACAAGGGACAGGTTGAACTACGAGCAGTACTTC. Its protein is CASTRDRLNYEQYF.

The rearrangement uses TRBV9 and TRBJ1-5, with D possibly matching TRBD1 (6 bases). This CDR3 region has 15 residues. Germline CDR1 and CDR2: SGDLS and YYNGEE. V was pared by 4 bases and J by 0 bases, with 11 bases between. The CDR3 DNA follows: TGTGCCAGCAGCAGAGGACAGTATAGCAATCAGCCCCAGCATTTT. Translation: CASSRGQYSNQPQHF. The full variable domain, in which reference TRBV9 and TRBJ1-5 provide the parts outside the CDR3, is DSGVTQTPKHLITATGQRVTLRCSPRSGDLSVYWYQQSLDQGLQFLIQYYNGEERAKGNILERFSAQQFPDLHSELNLSSLELGDSALYFCASSRGQYSNQPQHFGDGTRLSIL.

This clone was seen a single time. This chain uses TRBV10-1 with TRBJ2-3; 13 bases fit TRBD2. Germline V CDR1 and CDR2: WNHNN, SYGVQD (reference sequence). The CDR3 contains 19 residues. Trimming at V came to 8 bases and at J to 0 bases, leaving 14 bases not matched to a gene. CDR3 region: CASASLLAGGPTSTDTQYF. DNA of the CDR3: TGCGCCAGCGCGAGCCTACTAGCGGGGGGGCCTACTAGCACAGATACGCAGTATTTT.

V is TRBV7-6 and J is TRBJ2-7; 12 nucleotides match TRBD1. This CDR3 region has 19 residues. V shed 4 bases and J 4 bases; nucleotides not matched to a gene: 17. Looked up from germline, CDR1 is SGHVS and CDR2 is FNYEAQ. The CDR3 here is CASSSISGRRDRGRYEQYF. The CDR3 nucleotides are TGTGCCAGCAGCTCTATTTCGGGACGCCGGGACAGGGGGCGATACGAGCAGTACTTC.

The chain couples TRBV27 to TRBJ1-6; 7 nucleotides agree with TRBD1. With V trimmed by 2 bases and J by 8 bases, 12 bases remained unmatched. Germline assignment: CDR1 MNHEY and CDR2 SMNVEV (reference sequence). This CDR3 region has 17 residues. The CDR3 bases are TGTGCCAGCAGTTTAGACCCTAGACAGGGCCATTATTCACCCCTCCACTTT. Translation: CASSLDPRQGHYSPLHF.